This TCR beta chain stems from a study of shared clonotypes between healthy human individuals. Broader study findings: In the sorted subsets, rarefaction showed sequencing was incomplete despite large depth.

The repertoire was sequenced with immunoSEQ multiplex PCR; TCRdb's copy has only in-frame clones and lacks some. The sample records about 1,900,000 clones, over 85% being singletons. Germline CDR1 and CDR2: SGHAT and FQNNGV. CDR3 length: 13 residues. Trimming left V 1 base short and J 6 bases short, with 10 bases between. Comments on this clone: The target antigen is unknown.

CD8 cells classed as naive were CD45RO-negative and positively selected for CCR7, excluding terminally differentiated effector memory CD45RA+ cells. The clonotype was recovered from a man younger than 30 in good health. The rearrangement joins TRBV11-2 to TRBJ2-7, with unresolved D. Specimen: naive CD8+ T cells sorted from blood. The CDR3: CASSLVYQAEQYF. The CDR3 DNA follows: TGTGCCAGCAGCTTAGTTTATCAGGCCGAGCAGTACTTC.